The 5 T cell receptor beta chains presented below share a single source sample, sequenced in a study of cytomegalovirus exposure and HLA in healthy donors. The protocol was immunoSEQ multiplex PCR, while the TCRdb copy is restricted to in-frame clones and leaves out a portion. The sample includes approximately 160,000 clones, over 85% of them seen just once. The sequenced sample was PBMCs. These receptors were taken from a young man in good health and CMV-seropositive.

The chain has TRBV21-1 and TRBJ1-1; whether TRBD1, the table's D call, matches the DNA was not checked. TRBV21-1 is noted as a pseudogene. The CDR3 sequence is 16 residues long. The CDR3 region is CASSKVRQALNTEAFF. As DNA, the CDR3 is TGTGCCAGCAGCAAAGTTCGACAGGCCCTGAACACTGAAGCTTTCTTT.

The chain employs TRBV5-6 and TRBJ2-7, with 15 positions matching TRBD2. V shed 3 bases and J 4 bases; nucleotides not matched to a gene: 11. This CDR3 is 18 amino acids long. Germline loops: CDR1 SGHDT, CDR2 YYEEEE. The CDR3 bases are TGTGCCAGCAGCTATCGTCGCTCCGGGACTAGCGGGAGGTACGAGCAGTACTTC. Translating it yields CASSYRRSGTSGRYEQYF.

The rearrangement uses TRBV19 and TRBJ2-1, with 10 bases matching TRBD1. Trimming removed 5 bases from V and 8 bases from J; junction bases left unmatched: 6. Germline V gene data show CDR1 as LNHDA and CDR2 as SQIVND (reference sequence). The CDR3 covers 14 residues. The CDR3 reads CASSYGTGAHEQFF. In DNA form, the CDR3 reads TGTGCCAGTAGTTACGGGACAGGGGCCCATGAGCAGTTCTTC.

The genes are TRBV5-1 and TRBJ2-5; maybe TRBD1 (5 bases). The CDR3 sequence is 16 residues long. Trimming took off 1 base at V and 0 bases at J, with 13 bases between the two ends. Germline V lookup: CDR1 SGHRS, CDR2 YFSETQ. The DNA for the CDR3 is TGCGCCAGCAGCTTGCTGCAGGGCCAAAACCAAGAGACCCAGTACTTC. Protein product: CASSLLQGQNQETQYF.

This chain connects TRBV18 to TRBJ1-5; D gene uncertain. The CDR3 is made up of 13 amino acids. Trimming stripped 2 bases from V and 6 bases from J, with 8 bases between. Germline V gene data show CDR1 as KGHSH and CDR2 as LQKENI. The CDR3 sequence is CASSPGSSQPQHF. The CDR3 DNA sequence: TGTGCCAGCTCACCAGGGAGCTCTCAGCCCCAGCATTTT.